The TCR beta chain described here comes from a study of naive and memory T cell subsets (dated by TCRdb to about 2017). Some background on the complete study: The study applied an open-source, UMI-based TCR alpha and beta sequencing pipeline to sorted naive and memory peripheral blood T cell subsets. IgG serology results and the functional CMV T cell responses were in complete agreement. RNA was DNase-treated and reverse transcribed with TCR constant-region primers, mostly using SuperScript III.

Preparation of the library involved UMI-ligation and nested PCR. The beta constant-region primer was an equimolar mix of two oligonucleotides covering both TRBC1 and TRBC2. The ligated cDNA went through four rounds of PCR with nested alpha and beta constant-region primers together with the SP2 primer. T4 RNA ligase 1 ligated a single-stranded oligonucleotide carrying the SP2 primer and a 12-nucleotide UMI to the cDNA 3' end. The ligation reaction was kept at 16 degrees C for 20-24 hours. To avoid over-amplification, PCR2 was usually performed as a SYBR Green qPCR and halted once a predetermined threshold was reached. Agencourt AMPure XP magnetic beads were used for all purifications after the first. Libraries were quantified by Qubit and checked on a TapeStation, where a main peak was expected near 650 bp. Pooled libraries were sequenced on an Illumina MiSeq with v2 2x251 paired-end kits, typically giving 1-2 million reads per sample. Each sample was pooled at about 4 nM, and about 5-7% PhiX was included to help cluster recognition. For the original study's pipeline: Decombinator assigned V and J genes to Demultiplexor-processed FASTQ reads by tag matching, allowing a single base-pair mismatch. By using UMIs, Collapsinator corrected both sequencing errors and the frequency errors caused by PCR heterogeneity. CDR3Translator translated TCRs and extracted CDR3s from the conserved cysteine to the FGXG phenylalanine, flagging non-productive sequences. Gini, Shannon entropy and inverse Simpson indices were calculated on repertoires subsampled to equal numbers of UMI-defined TCRs. Within the linear range, a power law was fitted to clonotype abundance distributions using maximum likelihood. For one naive CD8 sample, the pipeline and MIGEC produced similar UMI counts, unique TCR numbers and clonal distributions. In one analysis, naive TCRs also found in any memory subset of the same donor were removed from the naive repertoire. A set of approximately 6,800 CMV-associated CDR3 sequences, compiled from VDJdb and a published dataset, was used to search the repertoires. The raw public data were reprocessed by TCRdb itself: fastp quality trimming at Q25, MiXCR clonotype calling, in-frame beta chains only. Every entry covers one CDR3 protein and lists the most common genes and DNA from its rows. TCRdb assigned the V and J calls; the authors' analysis was not used. For this sample the table gives over 110,000 distinct CDR3 sequences, of which approximately 20% were detected only once. The top ten clones comprise approximately 0.63% of the sample.

Results and caveats for the whole study, not just this receptor: Naive repertoires, especially CD8, contained a few larger clonotypes, possibly memory cells re-expressing CD45RA. In both CD4 and CD8 cells, a rise in Gini index and a fall in Shannon and inverse Simpson diversity were observed from naive through CM, EM and EMRA. A power law was followed by TCR abundance, with an exponent that differed between naive and memory subsets but was consistent across the three individuals. Following error correction, more than 85% of naive TCR sequences occurred only once, which made naive abundance distributions much steeper than those of memory subsets. RNA-based TCR counts may be affected by expression changes linked to T cell activation and differentiation. Clonotypes were defined as single alpha or beta chain sequences, not paired alpha/beta receptors. No ground truth was available to validate the repertoire findings for the naive and memory subsets.

Separate amplification of TCR alpha and beta chain libraries was performed from the second PCR step onward. The CMV status of each donor was determined by measuring IFNgamma production from CD4+ T cells after fresh PBMCs had been stimulated overnight with CMV viral lysate. Using Miltenyi beads, CD4 T cells were first positively selected, and CD8 T cells were then positively selected from the CD4-negative fraction. Cells stained for CD3, CD4, CD8, CD45RA, CD27 and a live/dead dye were sorted on a BD Aria II into four subsets by CD45RA and CD27. A few healthy volunteers provided blood, and each donor's sample was split into CD4 and CD8 T cells and then further divided into four differentiation subsets. Around 120 ml of peripheral blood was collected from each donor, and PBMC were isolated from the blood using Ficoll-Paque PLUS density-gradient centrifugation. After sorting, cells were lysed in RLT buffer, RNA was extracted using a Qiagen RNeasy kit, and the extracted RNA was stored at -80 degrees C.

For this clonotype: Its antigen target is currently unknown. Per-nucleotide qualities are absent, and no much larger clonotype sits a single base away.

CDR1 SGHAT and CDR2 FQNNGV are derived from the germline V gene. Inclusive of the bounding cysteine and phenylalanine, the CDR3 is 14 residues long. CDR3 DNA only is kept here, 42 bases in frame from base 1. V and J are truncated by 6 bases and 7 bases respectively, leaving an intervening sequence of 18 bases. This receptor was identified in a human donor in good health. Material for sequencing was naive CD8+ T cells from blood. The label giving this sample's cell subset or site can be read as: naive T cells, CD45RA high CD27+. The rearrangement combines TRBV11-2 with TRBJ2-5; the D gene is perhaps TRBD1, on 6 matching bases. For the CDR3, the sequence is CASSREPGRGTQYF. The nucleotides read TGTGCCAGCAGTAGGGAACCCGGCAGGGGGACCCAGTACTTC.